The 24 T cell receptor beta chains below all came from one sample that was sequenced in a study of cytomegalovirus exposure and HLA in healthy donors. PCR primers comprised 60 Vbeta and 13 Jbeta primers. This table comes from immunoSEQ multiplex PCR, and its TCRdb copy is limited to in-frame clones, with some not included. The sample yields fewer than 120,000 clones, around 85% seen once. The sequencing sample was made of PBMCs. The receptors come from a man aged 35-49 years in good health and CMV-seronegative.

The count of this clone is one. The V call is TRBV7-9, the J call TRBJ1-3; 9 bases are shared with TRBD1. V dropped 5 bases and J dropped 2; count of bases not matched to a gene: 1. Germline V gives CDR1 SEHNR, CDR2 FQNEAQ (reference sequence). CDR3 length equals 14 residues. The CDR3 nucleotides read TGTGCCAGCAGCCGACAGGGGGCTGGAAACACCATATATTTT. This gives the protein CASSRQGAGNTIYF.

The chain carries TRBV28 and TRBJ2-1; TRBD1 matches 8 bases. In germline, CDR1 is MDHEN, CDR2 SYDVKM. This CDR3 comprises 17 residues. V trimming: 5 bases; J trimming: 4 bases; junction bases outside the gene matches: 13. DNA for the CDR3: TGTGCCAGCAGTCTAAACCTCGACAGGGGAGGTTACAATGAGCAGTTCTTC. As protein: CASSLNLDRGGYNEQFF.

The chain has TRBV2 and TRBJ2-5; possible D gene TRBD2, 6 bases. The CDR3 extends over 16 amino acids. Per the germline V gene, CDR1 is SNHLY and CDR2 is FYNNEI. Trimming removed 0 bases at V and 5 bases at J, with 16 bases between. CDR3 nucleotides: TGTGCCAGCAGTGAAGCGCTTCAGGTCGGAGGGGAGACCCAGTACTTC. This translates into CASSEALQVGGETQYF.

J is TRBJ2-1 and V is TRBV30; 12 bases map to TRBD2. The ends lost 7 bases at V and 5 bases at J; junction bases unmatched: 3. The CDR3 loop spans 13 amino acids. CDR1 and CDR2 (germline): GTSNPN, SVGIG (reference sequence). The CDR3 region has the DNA TGTGCCTTACTAGCGGGGGGTAACAATGAGCAGTTCTTC. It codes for CALLAGGNNEQFF.

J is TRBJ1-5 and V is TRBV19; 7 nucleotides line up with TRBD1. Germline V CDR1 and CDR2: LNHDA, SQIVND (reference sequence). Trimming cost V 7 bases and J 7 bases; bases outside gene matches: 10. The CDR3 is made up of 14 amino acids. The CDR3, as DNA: TGTGCCAGTACTCCCTACAGGGGAGACCAGCCCCAGCATTTT. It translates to CASTPYRGDQPQHF.

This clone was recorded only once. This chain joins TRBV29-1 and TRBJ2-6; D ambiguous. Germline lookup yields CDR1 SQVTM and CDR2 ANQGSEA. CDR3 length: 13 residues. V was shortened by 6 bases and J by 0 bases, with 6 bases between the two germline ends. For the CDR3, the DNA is TGCAGCGTGGCGGACTCTGGGGCCAACGTCCTGACTTTC. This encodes CSVADSGANVLTF. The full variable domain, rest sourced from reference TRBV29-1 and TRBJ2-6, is SAVISQKPSRDICQRGTSLTIQCQVDSQVTMMFWYRQQPGQSLTLIATANQGSEATYESGFVIDKFPISRPNLTFSTLTVSNMSPEDSSIYLCSVADSGANVLTFGAGSRLTVL.

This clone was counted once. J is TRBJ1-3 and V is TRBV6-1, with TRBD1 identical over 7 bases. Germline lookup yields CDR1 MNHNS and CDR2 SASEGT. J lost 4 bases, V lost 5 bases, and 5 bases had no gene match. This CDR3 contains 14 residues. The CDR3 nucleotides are TGTGCCAGCAGTCGACAGGGATCCGGAAACACCATATATTTT. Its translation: CASSRQGSGNTIYF.

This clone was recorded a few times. CDR3 residues: CASSSGQAGTEAFF. CDR3 coding DNA: TGTGCCAGCAGCTCCGGACAGGCTGGGACTGAAGCTTTCTTT. The chain employs TRBV5-6 and TRBJ1-1, with 7 nucleotides matching TRBD1. This CDR3 is 14 amino acids long. The trim removed 3 bases at V and 5 bases at J, leaving 7 bases unmatched. Germline loops: CDR1 SGHDT, CDR2 YYEEEE. The full variable domain, rest sourced from reference TRBV5-6 and TRBJ1-1, is DAGVTQSPTHLIKTRGQQVTLRCSPKSGHDTVSWYQQALGQGPQFIFQYYEEEERQRGNFPDRFSGHQFPNYSSELNVNALLLGDSALYLCASSSGQAGTEAFFGQGTRLTVV.

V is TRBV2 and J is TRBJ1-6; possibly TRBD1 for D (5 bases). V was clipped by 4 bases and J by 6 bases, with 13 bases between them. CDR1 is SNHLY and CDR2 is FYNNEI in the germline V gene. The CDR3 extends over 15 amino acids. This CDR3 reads CASSAMGQGNSPLHF. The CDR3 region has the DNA TGTGCCAGCAGTGCAATGGGTCAGGGTAATTCACCCCTCCACTTT. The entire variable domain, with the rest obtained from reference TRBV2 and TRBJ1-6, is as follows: EPEVTQTPSHQVTQMGQEVILRCVPISNHLYFYWYRQILGQKVEFLVSFYNNEISEKSEIFDDQFSVERPDGSNFTLKIRSTKLEDSAMYFCASSAMGQGNSPLHFGNGTRLTVT.

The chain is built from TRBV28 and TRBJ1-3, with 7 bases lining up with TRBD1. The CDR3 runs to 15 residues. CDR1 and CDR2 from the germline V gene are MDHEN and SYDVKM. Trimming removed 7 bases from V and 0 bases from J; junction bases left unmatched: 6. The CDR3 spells CASTYRGSSGNTIYF. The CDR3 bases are TGTGCCAGCACCTACAGGGGATCCTCTGGAAACACCATATATTTT.

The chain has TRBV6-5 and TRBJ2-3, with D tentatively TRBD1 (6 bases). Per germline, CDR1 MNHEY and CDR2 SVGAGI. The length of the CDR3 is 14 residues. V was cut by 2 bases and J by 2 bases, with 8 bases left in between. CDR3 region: CASSYRTATDTQYF. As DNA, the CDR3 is TGTGCCAGCAGTTACCGGACAGCCACAGATACGCAGTATTTT.

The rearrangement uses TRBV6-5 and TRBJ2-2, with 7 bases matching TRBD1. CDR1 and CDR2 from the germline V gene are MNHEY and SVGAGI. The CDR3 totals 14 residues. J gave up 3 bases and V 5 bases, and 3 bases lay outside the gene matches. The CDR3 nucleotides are TGTGCCAGCAGTCGGGACAGTTACACCGGGGAGCTGTTTTTT. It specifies CASSRDSYTGELFF.

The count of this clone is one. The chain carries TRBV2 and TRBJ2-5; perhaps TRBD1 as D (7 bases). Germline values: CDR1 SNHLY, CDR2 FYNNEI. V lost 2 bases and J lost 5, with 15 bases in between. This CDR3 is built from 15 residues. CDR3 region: CASSEKGAAGETQYF. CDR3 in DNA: TGTGCCAGCAGTGAAAAGGGGGCGGCGGGGGAGACCCAGTACTTC.

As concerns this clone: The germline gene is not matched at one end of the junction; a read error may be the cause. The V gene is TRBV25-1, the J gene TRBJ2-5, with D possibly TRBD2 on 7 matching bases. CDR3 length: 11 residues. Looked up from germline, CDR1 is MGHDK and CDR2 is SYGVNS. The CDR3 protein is CATGGQGTQYF. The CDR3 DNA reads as TGTGCCACCGGGGGGCAAGGGACCCAGTACTTC.

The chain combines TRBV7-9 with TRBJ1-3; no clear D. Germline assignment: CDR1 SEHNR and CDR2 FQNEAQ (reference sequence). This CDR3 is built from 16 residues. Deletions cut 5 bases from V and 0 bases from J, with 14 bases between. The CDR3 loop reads CASSPGIRLSGNTIYF. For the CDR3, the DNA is TGTGCCAGCAGCCCTGGTATCAGGCTCTCTGGAAACACCATATATTTT. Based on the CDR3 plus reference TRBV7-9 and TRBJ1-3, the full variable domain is DTGVSQNPRHKITKRGQNVTFRCDPISEHNRLYWYRQTLGQGPEFLTYFQNEAQLEKSRLLSDRFSAERPKGSFSTLEIQRTEQGDSAMYLCASSPGIRLSGNTIYFGEGSWLTVV.

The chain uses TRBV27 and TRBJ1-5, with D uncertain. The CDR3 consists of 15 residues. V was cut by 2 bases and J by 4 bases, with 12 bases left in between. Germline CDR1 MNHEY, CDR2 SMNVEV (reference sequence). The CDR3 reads CASSLSGSANQPQHF. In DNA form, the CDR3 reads TGTGCCAGCAGTTTAAGTGGCAGCGCGAATCAGCCCCAGCATTTT.

CDR3 protein: CASSVVPGTGNPSTDTQYF. Written as DNA, the CDR3 is TGTGCCAGCAGCGTAGTCCCTGGGACAGGGAACCCTAGCACAGATACGCAGTATTTT. The chain couples TRBV9 to TRBJ2-3, with TRBD1 identical over 9 bases. The V segment lost 0 bases and the J segment 0 bases; nucleotides outside the gene matches: 11. CDR1 SGDLS and CDR2 YYNGEE come from the germline V gene. The CDR3 length is 19 residues.

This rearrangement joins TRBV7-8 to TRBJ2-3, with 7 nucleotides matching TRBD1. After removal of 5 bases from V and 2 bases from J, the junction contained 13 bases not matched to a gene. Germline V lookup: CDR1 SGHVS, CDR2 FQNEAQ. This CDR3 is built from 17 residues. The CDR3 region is CASSQGQNRRITDTQYF. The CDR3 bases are TGTGCCAGCAGCCAGGGACAGAATAGACGTATCACAGATACGCAGTATTTT. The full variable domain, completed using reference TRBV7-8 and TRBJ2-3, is GAGVSQSPRYKVAKRGQDVALRCDPISGHVSLFWYQQALGQGPEFLTYFQNEAQLDKSGLPSDRFFAERPEGSVSTLKIQRTQQEDSAVYLCASSQGQNRRITDTQYFGPGTRLTVL.

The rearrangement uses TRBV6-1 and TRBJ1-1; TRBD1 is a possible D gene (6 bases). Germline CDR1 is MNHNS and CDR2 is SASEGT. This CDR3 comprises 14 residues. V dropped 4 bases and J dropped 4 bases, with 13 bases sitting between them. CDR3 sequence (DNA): TGTGCCAGCAGTGCCGGCAGGGGTTCCACTGAAGCTTTCTTT. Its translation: CASSAGRGSTEAFF.

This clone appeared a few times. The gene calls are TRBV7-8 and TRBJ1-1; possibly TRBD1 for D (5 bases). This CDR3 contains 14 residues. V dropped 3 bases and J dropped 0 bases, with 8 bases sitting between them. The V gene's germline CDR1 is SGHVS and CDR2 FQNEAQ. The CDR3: CASSFWGMNTEAFF. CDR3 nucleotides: TGTGCCAGCAGCTTTTGGGGCATGAACACTGAAGCTTTCTTT.

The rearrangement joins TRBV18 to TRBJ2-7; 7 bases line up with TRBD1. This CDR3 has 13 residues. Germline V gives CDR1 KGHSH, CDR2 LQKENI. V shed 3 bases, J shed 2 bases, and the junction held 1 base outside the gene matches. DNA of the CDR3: TGTGCCAGCTCACCCCAGGGGGCCTACGAGCAGTACTTC. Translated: CASSPQGAYEQYF.

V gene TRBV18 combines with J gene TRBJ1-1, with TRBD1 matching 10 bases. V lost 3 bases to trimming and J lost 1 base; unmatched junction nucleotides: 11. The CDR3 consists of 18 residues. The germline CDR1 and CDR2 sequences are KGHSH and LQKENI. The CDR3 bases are TGTGCCAGCTCACCCCAGAGACAGGGGGCCGGGGAGAACACTGAAGCTTTCTTT. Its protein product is CASSPQRQGAGENTEAFF.

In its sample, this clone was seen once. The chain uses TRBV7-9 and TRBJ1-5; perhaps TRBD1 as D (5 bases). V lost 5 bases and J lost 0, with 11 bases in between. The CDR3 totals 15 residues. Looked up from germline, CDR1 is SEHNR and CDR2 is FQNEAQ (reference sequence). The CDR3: CASSTNTGSNQPQHF. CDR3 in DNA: TGTGCCAGCAGCACAAACACAGGTAGCAATCAGCCCCAGCATTTT.

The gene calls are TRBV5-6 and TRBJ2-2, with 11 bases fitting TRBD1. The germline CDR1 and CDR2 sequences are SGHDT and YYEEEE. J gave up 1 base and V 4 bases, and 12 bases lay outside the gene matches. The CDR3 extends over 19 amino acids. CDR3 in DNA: TGTGCCAGCAGCCATCGGACAGGGGGCAAGGAGATGAACACCGGGGAGCTGTTTTTT. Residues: CASSHRTGGKEMNTGELFF.